This T cell receptor (beta chain) comes out of a study of T cell responses to AZD1222 COVID-19 vaccine. On the study more broadly: Second doses were pooled across both intervals (about 4 or about 12 weeks).

Overall study findings and caveats: At baseline, just five or six AZD1222 recipients tested seropositive. There were mostly white British donors and more females than males, and clonal diversity was possibly underestimated.

This CDR3 comprises 13 residues. Trimming removed 0 bases at V and 4 bases at J, with 9 bases between. The germline V gene encodes CDR1 GTSNPN and CDR2 SVGIG (reference sequence). The data were produced by immunoSEQ multiplex PCR, yet TCRdb's version contains in-frame clones alone and is incomplete. The top ten hold 4.5% to 6% of the sample, which has roughly 80,000 clones, 75% to 90% seen once. In regard to this clone: The target antigen is unknown.

This specimen consisted of peripheral blood, obtained on day 0 of AZD1222 vaccination. The origin of this receptor is an adult in good health. The V gene is TRBV30, the J gene TRBJ1-2; tentative D call: TRBD1 (5 bases). The CDR3 protein is CAWSVGRGYGYTF. CDR3 DNA sequence: TGTGCCTGGAGTGTGGGGCGCGGCTATGGCTACACCTTC.